This TCR beta chain was recovered during a study of Ad26.COV2.S vaccination and SARS-CoV-2 variants. The treatment was: roughly 18 received Ad26.COV2.S at low or high dose, single or two shots; 5 received placebo; per-sample allocation not given. Specimens were obtained on day 63 following the first vaccine or placebo injection. Method: immunoSEQ multiplex PCR; TCRdb's copy keeps in-frame clones and lacks some. The sample holds roughly 400,000 clones; around 91% are singletons and the top ten take under 2%. Germline trimming cut 2 bases from V and 1 base from J; bases unmatched to any gene: 1. Germline values: CDR1 MNHEY, CDR2 SMNVEV (reference sequence). The CDR3 is made up of 14 amino acids. This clone occurred a few times.

V gene TRBV27 combines with J gene TRBJ1-2; 7 bases align to TRBD1. The sequence was collected from a person aged 18-60 years who received the Ad26.COV2.S COVID-19 vaccine or a placebo. The source was peripheral blood, collected in a trial of Ad26.COV2.S vaccine versus placebo. Here the CDR3 DNA reads TGTGCCAGCAGTTTAGACAGGGTTAACTATGGCTACACCTTC. This encodes CASSLDRVNYGYTF.